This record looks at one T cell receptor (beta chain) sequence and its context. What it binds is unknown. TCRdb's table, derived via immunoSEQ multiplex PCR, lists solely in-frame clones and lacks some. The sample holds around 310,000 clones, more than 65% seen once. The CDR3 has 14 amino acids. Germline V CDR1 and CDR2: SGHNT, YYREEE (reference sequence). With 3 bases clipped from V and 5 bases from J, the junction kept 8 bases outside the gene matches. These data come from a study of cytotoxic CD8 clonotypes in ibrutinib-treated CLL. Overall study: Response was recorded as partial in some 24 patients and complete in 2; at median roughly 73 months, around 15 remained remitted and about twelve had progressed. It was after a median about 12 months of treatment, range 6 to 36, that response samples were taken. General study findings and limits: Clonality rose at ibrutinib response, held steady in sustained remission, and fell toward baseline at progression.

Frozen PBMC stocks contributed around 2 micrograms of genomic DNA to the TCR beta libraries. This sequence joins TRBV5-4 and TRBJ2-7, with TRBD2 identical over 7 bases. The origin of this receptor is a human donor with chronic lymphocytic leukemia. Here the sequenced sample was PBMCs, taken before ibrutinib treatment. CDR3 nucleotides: TGTGCCAGCAGCTGGGGGGGTCCTGTGGACGAGCAGTACTTC. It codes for CASSWGGPVDEQYF.